This TCR beta chain was sequenced in a study of cytomegalovirus exposure and HLA in healthy donors. This CDR3 spans 11 amino acids. The germline gives CDR1 SEHNR, CDR2 FQNEAQ (reference sequence). V was shortened by 5 bases and J by 10 bases, with 10 bases between the two germline ends. Both 60 Vbeta primers and 13 Jbeta primers went into the PCR. Generated by immunoSEQ multiplex PCR, the TCRdb table keeps only in-frame clones and is missing some. This table holds 100,000 to 150,000 clones, less than 80% found once. Whole-study results and caveats: Later findings reportedly placed an Asian-associated ancestry cluster below the roughly 670-donor mean for N-insertions.

Comments on this clone: What it binds is not known.

Input material: PBMCs. This receptor was identified in a woman between 50 and 59 years old in good health and CMV-seronegative. This rearrangement joins TRBV7-9 to TRBJ2-3; TRBD2 is a possible D gene (5 bases). In DNA form, the CDR3 reads TGTGCCAGCAGCCCCCCCGGGGCGCAGTATTTT. This sequence encodes CASSPPGAQYF.